This T cell receptor beta chain was captured in a study of T-cell memory formation after mild COVID-19. At the level of the study: The TCR clusters were mostly specific to one donor.

CDR1 and CDR2 from the germline V gene are MNHEY and SVGAGI. V lost 6 bases to trimming and J lost 5 bases; unmatched junction nucleotides: 6. This CDR3 comprises 13 residues. Regarding the study as a whole: Whereas later expanders leaned CD4+, clones contracting day 15 to 85 showed a balanced CD4/CD8 makeup. Several responding clones turned up in pre-infection memory, indicating that cross-reactive memory may have taken part.

For this clonotype: Its target is unknown.

Constant-segment primers were used for 5'RACE, and the resulting TCR alpha and TCR beta cDNA libraries carried sample barcodes and UMIs. TCRdb itself ran the 5' RACE reads through MiXCR, one entry per CDR3 protein. The sample consists of approximately 260,000 distinct CDR3 sequences, around 17% of them appearing once. The receptor was isolated from a man aged 18 to 29 who had mild COVID-19 (a few samples of this study predate the infection). Cell type and time point are not known. The chain links TRBV6-5 to TRBJ1-2; 7 bases fit TRBD1. The sample consisted of PBMCs or a T cell subset sorted from them (not recorded which). This chain's CDR3 is CASSKDRRYGYTF. The CDR3 DNA reads as TGTGCCAGCAGCAAGGACAGGCGGTATGGCTACACCTTC.